This T cell receptor beta chain emerged from a study of CD8 T cells in ankylosing spondylitis. Broader study findings: Roughly eight highly homologous variants made up a TCR beta motif that seemed to typify ankylosing spondylitis blood.

In TCRdb, the 5' RACE reads were re-called with MiXCR into one record per CDR3 protein. The table records fewer than 200,000 distinct CDR3 sequences, around 16% of them present only once. There are a few counts of this clonotype. Its antigen is currently unknown. The CDR3 loop spans 11 amino acids. The V gene's germline CDR1 is GTSNPN and CDR2 SVGIG (reference sequence). With 5 bases clipped from V and 10 bases from J, the junction kept 5 bases outside the gene matches. This TCR came from a male donor with ankylosing spondylitis or in good health (not recorded which). The rearrangement uses TRBV30 and TRBJ1-5; 7 bases are a match to TRBD1. Sequenced sample: blood, either unsorted or a sorted T cell fraction (not recorded which). The CDR3 coding sequence is TGTGCCTGGGGGGACAGCTTCCCCCAGCATTTT. Residues: CAWGDSFPQHF.